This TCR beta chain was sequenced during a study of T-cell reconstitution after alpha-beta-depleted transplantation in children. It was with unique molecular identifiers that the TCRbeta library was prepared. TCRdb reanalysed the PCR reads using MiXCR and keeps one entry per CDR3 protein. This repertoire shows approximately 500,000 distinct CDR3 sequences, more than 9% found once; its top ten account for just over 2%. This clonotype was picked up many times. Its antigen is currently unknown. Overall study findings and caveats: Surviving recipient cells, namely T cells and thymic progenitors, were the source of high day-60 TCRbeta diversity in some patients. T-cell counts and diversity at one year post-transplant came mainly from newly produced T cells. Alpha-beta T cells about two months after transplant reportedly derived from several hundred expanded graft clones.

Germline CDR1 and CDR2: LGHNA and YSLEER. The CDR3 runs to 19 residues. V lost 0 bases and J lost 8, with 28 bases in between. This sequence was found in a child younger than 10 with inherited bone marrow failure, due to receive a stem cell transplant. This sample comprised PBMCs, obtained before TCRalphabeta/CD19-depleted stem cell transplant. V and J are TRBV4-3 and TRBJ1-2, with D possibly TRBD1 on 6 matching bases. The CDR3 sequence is CASSQDDWRVTGWTMGYTF. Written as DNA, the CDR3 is TGCGCCAGCAGCCAAGATGATTGGCGGGTGACAGGTTGGACAATGGGCTACACCTTC.